The rows below give T cell receptor beta chains drawn from one sample of a study of blood T cells in healthy people across ages. TCRdb analysed the 5' RACE reads with MiXCR anew, one entry per CDR3 protein. The sample comprises 600,000 or so distinct CDR3 sequences, 25% to 35% of which are singletons, and approximately 14% rests with the top ten. Material: blood. The receptors derive from a woman aged 80 or older in good health. Each CDR3 is given with its conserved first and last residue. Each record gives: D gene, J gene, V gene, clone size, CDR3 protein, CDR3 DNA. A D gene is named only where the DNA matches it firmly. Rows may omit the clone size; those that give it use once, few, many or a size class.

d_gene: .
j_gene: TRBJ1-5
v_gene: TRBV19
abundance: .
CDR3aa: CASASGGSNQPQHF
CDR3nt: TGTGCCAGTGCCTCTGGGGGAAGCAATCAGCCCCAGCATTTT

d_gene: .
j_gene: TRBJ2-1
v_gene: TRBV7-8
abundance: .
CDR3aa: CASSLAGDRRYNEQFF
CDR3nt: TGTGCCAGCAGCTTAGCGGGGGACCGACGCTACAATGAGCAGTTCTTC

d_gene: TRBD1
j_gene: TRBJ1-1
v_gene: TRBV7-9
abundance: few
CDR3aa: CAGSSTGEWEAFF
CDR3nt: TGTGCCGGCAGCTCCACAGGGGAATGGGAGGCTTTCTTT

d_gene: .
j_gene: TRBJ2-1
v_gene: TRBV7-3
abundance: many
CDR3aa: CASSLPGPRAYNEQFF
CDR3nt: TGTGCCAGCAGCCTCCCGGGTCCAAGGGCCTACAATGAGCAGTTCTTC

d_gene: .
j_gene: TRBJ2-6
v_gene: TRBV30
abundance: many
CDR3aa: CAWSVPGVSGANVLTF
CDR3nt: TGTGCCTGGAGTGTACCTGGTGTCTCTGGGGCCAACGTCCTGACTTTC

d_gene: TRBD2
j_gene: TRBJ2-5
v_gene: TRBV10-2
abundance: .
CDR3aa: CASLAGETQYF
CDR3nt: TGCGCCAGCCTAGCGGGAGAGACCCAGTACTTC

d_gene: .
j_gene: TRBJ2-5
v_gene: TRBV20-1
abundance: .
CDR3aa: CSASVFGGGEETQYF
CDR3nt: TGCAGTGCTAGTGTTTTCGGAGGGGGAGAAGAGACCCAGTACTTC

d_gene: .
j_gene: TRBJ2-1
v_gene: TRBV7-3
abundance: many
CDR3aa: CASSLSPPSGLLYNEQFF
CDR3nt: TGTGCCAGCAGCTTATCACCTCCTTCGGGACTCCTTTACAATGAGCAGTTCTTC

d_gene: .
j_gene: TRBJ1-1
v_gene: TRBV20-1
abundance: many
CDR3aa: CSAVKNTEAFF
CDR3nt: TGCAGTGCTGTGAAGAACACTGAAGCTTTCTTT

d_gene: .
j_gene: TRBJ2-1
v_gene: TRBV10-3
abundance: many
CDR3aa: CAISQDTLGDEQFF
CDR3nt: TGTGCCATCAGCCAGGACACCTTGGGCGATGAGCAGTTCTTC

d_gene: TRBD2
j_gene: TRBJ2-3
v_gene: TRBV20-1
abundance: few
CDR3aa: CSGLAGGPADTQYF
CDR3nt: TGCAGCGGACTAGCGGGGGGGCCCGCAGATACGCAGTATTTT

d_gene: .
j_gene: TRBJ2-1
v_gene: TRBV11-2
abundance: few
CDR3aa: CASSLRGGDWGSREQFF
CDR3nt: TGTGCCAGCAGTCTTAGGGGTGGGGACTGGGGATCTAGGGAGCAGTTCTTC

d_gene: TRBD2
j_gene: TRBJ2-1
v_gene: TRBV7-2
abundance: many
CDR3aa: CASSPLSAGGYNEQFF
CDR3nt: TGTGCCAGCAGCCCTCTCTCAGCGGGGGGGTACAATGAGCAGTTCTTC

d_gene: TRBD1
j_gene: TRBJ2-5
v_gene: TRBV7-2
abundance: .
CDR3aa: CASSFNRGYQETQYF
CDR3nt: TGTGCCAGCAGCTTTAACAGGGGTTACCAAGAGACCCAGTACTTC

d_gene: TRBD2
j_gene: TRBJ2-1
v_gene: TRBV7-3
abundance: many
CDR3aa: CASSLAGGGNEQFF
CDR3nt: TGCGCCAGCAGCTTGGCGGGGGGCGGCAATGAGCAGTTCTTC

d_gene: .
j_gene: TRBJ1-5
v_gene: TRBV4-3
abundance: .
CDR3aa: CASSQVRSPQPQHF
CDR3nt: TGCGCCAGCAGCCAAGTTCGAAGTCCTCAGCCCCAGCATTTT

d_gene: .
j_gene: TRBJ2-5
v_gene: TRBV29-1
abundance: .
CDR3aa: CSVDSMDREETQYF
CDR3nt: TGCAGCGTTGACTCAATGGACCGGGAGGAGACCCAGTACTTC

d_gene: TRBD2
j_gene: TRBJ2-7
v_gene: TRBV20-1
abundance: .
CDR3aa: CSARPGPQRGSSYEQYF
CDR3nt: TGCAGTGCTAGACCGGGCCCCCAGCGGGGGTCCTCATACGAGCAGTACTTC

d_gene: .
j_gene: TRBJ2-4
v_gene: TRBV28
abundance: few
CDR3aa: CASSSTGRENIRYF
CDR3nt: TGTGCCAGCAGTTCGACAGGTCGCGAAAACATTCGGTACTTC

d_gene: .
j_gene: TRBJ1-1
v_gene: TRBV18
abundance: .
CDR3aa: CASSPRRDPNTEAFF
CDR3nt: TGTGCCAGCTCACCACGACGGGACCCGAACACTGAAGCTTTCTTT

d_gene: TRBD1
j_gene: TRBJ2-3
v_gene: TRBV5-5
abundance: .
CDR3aa: CASSRRTGGGDTQYF
CDR3nt: TGTGCCAGCAGCCGGAGGACAGGGGGGGGAGATACGCAGTATTTT

d_gene: TRBD2
j_gene: TRBJ2-7
v_gene: TRBV20-1
abundance: many
CDR3aa: CSAPAGGRFYEQYF
CDR3nt: TGCAGTGCTCCCGCGGGGGGGCGCTTCTACGAGCAGTACTTC